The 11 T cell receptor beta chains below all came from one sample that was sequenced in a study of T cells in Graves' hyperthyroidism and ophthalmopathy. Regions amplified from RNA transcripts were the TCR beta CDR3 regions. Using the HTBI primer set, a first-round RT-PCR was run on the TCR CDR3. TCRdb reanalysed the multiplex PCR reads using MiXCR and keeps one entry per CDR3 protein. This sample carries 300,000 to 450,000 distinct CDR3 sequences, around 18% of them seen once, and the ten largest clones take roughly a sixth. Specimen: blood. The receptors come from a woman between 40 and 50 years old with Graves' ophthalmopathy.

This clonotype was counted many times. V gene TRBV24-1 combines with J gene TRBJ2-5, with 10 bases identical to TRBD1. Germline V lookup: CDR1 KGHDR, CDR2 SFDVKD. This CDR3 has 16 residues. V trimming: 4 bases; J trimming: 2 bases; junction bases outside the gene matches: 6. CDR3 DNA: TGTGCCACCAGTGACCCGGACAGGGGGGGACAAGAGACCCAGTACTTC. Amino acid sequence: CATSDPDRGGQETQYF.

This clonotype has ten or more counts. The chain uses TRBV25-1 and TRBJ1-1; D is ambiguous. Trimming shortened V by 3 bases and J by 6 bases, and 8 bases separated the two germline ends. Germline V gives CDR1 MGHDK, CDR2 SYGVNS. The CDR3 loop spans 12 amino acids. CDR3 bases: TGTGCCAGCAGTGAGGCAGAACCTGAAGCTTTCTTT. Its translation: CASSEAEPEAFF.

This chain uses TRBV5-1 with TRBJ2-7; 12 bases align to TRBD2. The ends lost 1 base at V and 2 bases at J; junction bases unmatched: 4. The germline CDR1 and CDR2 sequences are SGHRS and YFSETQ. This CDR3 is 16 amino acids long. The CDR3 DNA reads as TGCGCCAGCAGCTTGCAAGGACTAGCGGGACCCTACGAGCAGTACTTC. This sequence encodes CASSLQGLAGPYEQYF.

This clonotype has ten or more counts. The CDR3 sequence is CASSWEGRRPYEQYF. The CDR3, as DNA: TGCGCCAGCAGCTGGGAGGGACGCCGACCCTACGAGCAGTACTTC. The gene calls are TRBV5-1 and TRBJ2-7, with TRBD2 matching 7 bases. V was clipped by 3 bases and J by 2 bases; unmatched bases: 8. Germline-derived CDR1 and CDR2 are SGHRS and YFSETQ. CDR3 size: 15 residues.

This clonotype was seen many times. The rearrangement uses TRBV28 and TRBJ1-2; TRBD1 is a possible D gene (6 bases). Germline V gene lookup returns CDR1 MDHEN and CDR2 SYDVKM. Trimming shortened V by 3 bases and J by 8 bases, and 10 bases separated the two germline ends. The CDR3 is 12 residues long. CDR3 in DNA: TGTGCCAGCAGTTTGTACAGGGAAGGCTACACCTTC. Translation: CASSLYREGYTF.

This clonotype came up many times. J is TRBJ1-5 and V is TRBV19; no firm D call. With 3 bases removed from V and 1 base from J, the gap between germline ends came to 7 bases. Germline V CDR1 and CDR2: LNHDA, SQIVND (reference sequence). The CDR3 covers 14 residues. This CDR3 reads CASSMKRSNQPQHF. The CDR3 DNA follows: TGTGCCAGTAGTATGAAGCGGAGCAATCAGCCCCAGCATTTT.

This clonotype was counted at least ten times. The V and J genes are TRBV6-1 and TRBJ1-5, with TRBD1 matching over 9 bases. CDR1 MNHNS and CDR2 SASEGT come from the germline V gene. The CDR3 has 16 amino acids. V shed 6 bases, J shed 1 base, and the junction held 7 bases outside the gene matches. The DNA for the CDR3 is TGTGCCAGCAGCCTACAGGGGGCAAGGAGCAATCAGCCCCAGCATTTT. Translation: CASSLQGARSNQPQHF.

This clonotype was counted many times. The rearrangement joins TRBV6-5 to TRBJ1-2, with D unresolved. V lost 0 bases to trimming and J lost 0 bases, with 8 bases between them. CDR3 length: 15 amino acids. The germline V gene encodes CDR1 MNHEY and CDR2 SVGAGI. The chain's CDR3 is CASSYSAEANYGYTF. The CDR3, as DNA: TGTGCCAGCAGTTACTCGGCGGAGGCTAACTATGGCTACACCTTC.

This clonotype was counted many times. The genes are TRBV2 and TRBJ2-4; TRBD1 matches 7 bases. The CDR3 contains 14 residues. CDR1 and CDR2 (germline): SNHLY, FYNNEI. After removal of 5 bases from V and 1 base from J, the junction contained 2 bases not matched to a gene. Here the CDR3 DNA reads TGTGCCAGCAGTCAGGGGGTGGCCAAAAACATTCAGTACTTC. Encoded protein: CASSQGVAKNIQYF.

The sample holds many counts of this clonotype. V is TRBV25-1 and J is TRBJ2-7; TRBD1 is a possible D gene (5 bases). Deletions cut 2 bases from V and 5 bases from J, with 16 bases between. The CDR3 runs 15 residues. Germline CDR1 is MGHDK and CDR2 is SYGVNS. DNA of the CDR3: TGTGCCAGCAGTGAAAGGCCCCCAGGGTTCGACGAGCAGTACTTC. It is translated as CASSERPPGFDEQYF.

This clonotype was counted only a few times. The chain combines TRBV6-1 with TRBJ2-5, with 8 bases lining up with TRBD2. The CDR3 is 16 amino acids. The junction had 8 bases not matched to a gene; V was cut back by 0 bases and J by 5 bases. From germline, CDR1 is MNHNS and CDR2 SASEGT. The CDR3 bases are TGTGCCAGCAGTGAAGCGCTAGCGGGTACTGGGGAGACCCAGTACTTC. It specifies CASSEALAGTGETQYF.